This passage covers 20 T cell receptor beta chains from one sample sequenced in a study of cytomegalovirus exposure and HLA in healthy donors. The PCR had 60 Vbeta and 13 Jbeta primers. The assay was immunoSEQ multiplex PCR, and TCRdb's table has in-frame clones only and misses some. The table has around 110,000 clones, 79% seen once; the top ten hold 2.5% to 3%. The sample comprised PBMCs. The receptors originated from a woman under 30 in good health and CMV-seropositive.

V and J are TRBV19 and TRBJ2-5; TRBD2 matches at 10 bases. CDR3 length: 15 amino acids. Per the germline V gene, CDR1 is LNHDA and CDR2 is SQIVND (reference sequence). After removal of 6 bases from V and 4 bases from J, the junction contained 8 bases not matched to a gene. DNA for the CDR3: TGTGCCAGTAGCAAGAGCGGGAGGGCCGTAGAGACCCAGTACTTC. Its protein product is CASSKSGRAVETQYF. The full variable domain, its missing parts supplied by reference TRBV19 and TRBJ2-5, is DGGITQSPKYLFRKEGQNVTLSCEQNLNHDAMYWYRQDPGQGLRLIYYSQIVNDFQKGDIAEGYSVSREKKESFPLTVTSAQKNPTAFYLCASSKSGRAVETQYFGPGTRLLVL.

The genes are TRBV6-5 and TRBJ1-5; D gene ambiguous. The V and J ends lost 2 bases and 2 bases respectively, with 10 bases between them. Per the germline V gene, CDR1 is MNHEY and CDR2 is SVGAGI. The CDR3 is 15 residues long. As DNA, the CDR3 is TGTGCCAGCAGTTACGGTAGTGTTGGCAATCAGCCCCAGCATTTT. Amino acids: CASSYGSVGNQPQHF.

This clone was seen more than once but under ten times. J is TRBJ1-1 and V is TRBV30; D is uncertain. Trimming left V 3 bases short and J 4 bases short, with 12 bases between. There are 13 residues in the CDR3. Germline loops: CDR1 GTSNPN, CDR2 SVGIG (reference sequence). DNA of the CDR3: TGTGCCTGGAGGGTGGGCAGCCCCACTGAAGCTTTCTTT. Protein sequence: CAWRVGSPTEAFF.

This clone was picked up a small number of times. This sequence joins TRBV30 and TRBJ2-7, with TRBD2 identical over 7 bases. CDR3 length equals 14 residues. Germline CDR1 and CDR2: GTSNPN and SVGIG (reference sequence). The CDR3 DNA follows: TGTGCTCTGGGGGGGGAACATCCGTCCTACGAGCAGTACTTC. Translation: CALGGEHPSYEQYF. Filled out from reference TRBV30 and TRBJ2-7, the complete variable domain reads SQTIHQWPATLVQPVGSPLSLECTVEGTSNPNLYWYRQAAGRGLQLLFYSVGIGQISSEVPQNLSASRPQDRQFILSSKKLLLSDSGFYLCALGGEHPSYEQYFGPGTRLTVT.

The CDR3: CAWSGPLATNEKLFF. CDR3 nucleotide sequence: TGTGCCTGGAGTGGGCCCCTCGCAACTAATGAAAAACTGTTTTTT. The gene calls are TRBV30 and TRBJ1-4; D is ambiguous. Germline CDR1 is GTSNPN and CDR2 is SVGIG (reference sequence). CDR3 size: 15 residues. V was clipped by 1 base and J by 0 bases, with 9 bases between them. Variable domain in full (rest from reference TRBV30 and TRBJ1-4): SQTIHQWPATLVQPVGSPLSLECTVEGTSNPNLYWYRQAAGRGLQLLFYSVGIGQISSEVPQNLSASRPQDRQFILSSKKLLLSDSGFYLCAWSGPLATNEKLFFGSGTQLSVL.

The chain carries TRBV6-5 and TRBJ2-5; D gene uncertain. Germline V lookup: CDR1 MNHEY, CDR2 SVGAGI. The CDR3 sequence is 16 residues long. Trimming stripped 0 bases from V and 2 bases from J, with 13 bases between. In DNA form, the CDR3 reads TGTGCCAGCAGTTACTCTAGGCTGGGCTCTCAAGAGACCCAGTACTTC. Protein sequence: CASSYSRLGSQETQYF.

The CDR3 loop reads CASSLGGQSAEETQYF. DNA of the CDR3: TGTGCCAGCAGCTTAGGGGGACAGTCAGCGGAAGAGACCCAGTACTTC. V and J are TRBV7-3 and TRBJ2-5; 7 nucleotides line up with TRBD1. The CDR3 has 16 amino acids. Germline loops: CDR1 SGHTA, CDR2 FQGTGA. With V trimmed by 2 bases and J by 3 bases, 9 bases remained unmatched.

The V gene is TRBV25-1, the J gene TRBJ2-3; the match to TRBD2 covers 11 bases. V lost 10 bases and J lost 4; bases outside the gene matches: 10. CDR1 is MGHDK, CDR2 SYGVNS, per germline. The CDR3 length is 15 residues. The DNA for the CDR3 is TGTGCCACAGGACTACTAGCGGGAGACCCAGATACGCAGTATTTT. Its translation is CATGLLAGDPDTQYF.

For the CDR3, the DNA is TGTGCCAGCAGCTGGGGGCGACAAGAGACCCAGTACTTC. Amino acid sequence: CASSWGRQETQYF. The rearrangement uses TRBV28 and TRBJ2-5; weak D call: TRBD1 (6 bases). The V end was cut by 6 bases, the J end by 2 bases, with 10 bases between. Germline assignment: CDR1 MDHEN and CDR2 SYDVKM. The CDR3 is made up of 13 amino acids.

In the case of this clone: This sample also contains other DNA sequences that code for the same CDR3. This chain uses TRBV5-1 with TRBJ1-4; D unclear. In germline, CDR1 is SGHRS, CDR2 YFSETQ. Trimming pared 0 bases from V and 0 bases from J, leaving 6 bases between. The length of the CDR3 is 15 residues. CDR3 sequence reads: CASSLVTATNEKLFF. In DNA, the CDR3 is TGCGCCAGCAGCTTGGTCACGGCAACTAATGAAAAACTGTTTTTT.

The chain couples TRBV27 to TRBJ2-7; 12 bases agree with TRBD2. This CDR3 has 16 amino acids. Trimming at V came to 3 bases and at J to 1 base, leaving 4 bases not matched to a gene. CDR1 MNHEY and CDR2 SMNVEV come from the germline V gene (reference sequence). CDR3 sequence reads: CASSLVLAGGSYEQYF. The CDR3 coding sequence is TGTGCCAGCAGTTTGGTACTAGCGGGAGGATCCTACGAGCAGTACTTC.

This rearrangement joins TRBV28 to TRBJ2-7; D is undetermined. The CDR3 loop spans 14 amino acids. V was cut by 8 bases and J by 0 bases, with 14 bases left in between. From germline, CDR1 is MDHEN and CDR2 SYDVKM. Here the CDR3 DNA reads TGTGCCAGCCAAAGTGGGCCGAGCTCCTACGAGCAGTACTTC. It specifies CASQSGPSSYEQYF.

The V gene is TRBV5-1, the J gene TRBJ1-5; TRBD1 agrees at 9 bases. CDR3 length equals 14 residues. The germline V gene has CDR1 SGHRS and CDR2 YFSETQ. Trimming took 4 bases from V and 6 from J; bases not matched to a gene: 5. CDR3 bases: TGCGCCAGCAGCCCAGGACAGGGGATTCAGCCCCAGCATTTT. Amino acids: CASSPGQGIQPQHF.

The V and J genes are TRBV5-6 and TRBJ2-1; possible D gene TRBD2, 6 bases. The germline gives CDR1 SGHDT, CDR2 YYEEEE. There are 15 residues in the CDR3. Trimming pared 0 bases from V and 4 bases from J, leaving 11 bases between. In DNA form, the CDR3 reads TGTGCCAGCAGCTTGGTTAGCGGAGTATACAATGAGCAGTTCTTC. Protein product: CASSLVSGVYNEQFF.

J is TRBJ2-4 and V is TRBV27; 12 nucleotides line up with TRBD2. J gave up 6 bases and V 3 bases, and 6 bases lay outside the gene matches. CDR1 and CDR2 (germline): MNHEY, SMNVEV (reference sequence). This CDR3 spans 16 amino acids. The CDR3 coding sequence is TGTGCCAGCAGTTTTCTAGCGGGAGGGGAAACAAACATTCAGTACTTC. It translates to CASSFLAGGETNIQYF.

Only a few counts were recorded for this clone. The junction and the germline gene differ at one end; a read error may be behind it. The CDR3 loop is CANSPDREEGPTNEKLFF. CDR3 nucleotide sequence: TGCGCCAACAGCCCCGACAGAGAGGAAGGACCAACTAATGAAAAACTGTTTTTT. The V call is TRBV4-1, the J call TRBJ1-4; a possible D gene is TRBD1 (5 bases). The CDR3 length is 18 residues. Germline V gene data show CDR1 as MGHRA and CDR2 as YSYEKL.

The V gene is TRBV2, the J gene TRBJ2-5; the D is unclear. Germline-derived CDR1 and CDR2 are SNHLY and FYNNEI. The V end lost 7 bases, the J end lost 5 bases, and 11 bases lay between the germline ends. This CDR3 region has 12 residues. For the CDR3, the DNA is TGTGCCAGCACCGGTGTAGAGGAGACCCAGTACTTC. Translating it yields CASTGVEETQYF.

V usage is TRBV28 and J usage is TRBJ1-2; a weak D match, TRBD1 (5 bases). The CDR3 is made up of 13 amino acids. The ends were cut back, 3 bases at V and 4 bases at J, with 9 bases in the middle. Germline V CDR1 and CDR2: MDHEN, SYDVKM. The CDR3 loop reads CASSFRGGYGYTF. CDR3 bases: TGTGCCAGCAGTTTTCGGGGGGGCTATGGCTACACCTTC.

The chain combines TRBV30 with TRBJ2-7; possible D gene TRBD1, 5 bases. With 1 base removed from V and 2 bases from J, the gap between germline ends came to 6 bases. This CDR3 has 12 amino acids. Germline V CDR1 and CDR2: GTSNPN, SVGIG (reference sequence). The CDR3 protein is CAWSDRTYEQYF. In DNA, the CDR3 is TGTGCCTGGAGTGACAGGACCTACGAGCAGTACTTC.

This clone occurred once. The chain has TRBV9 and TRBJ2-7; TRBD2 might be the D (6 bases). Germline lookup yields CDR1 SGDLS and CDR2 YYNGEE. The CDR3 has 14 residues. Trimming removed 4 bases from V and 4 bases from J, with 15 bases in between. This chain's CDR3 is CASSPRDWSYEQYF. The CDR3 nucleotides read TGTGCCAGCAGCCCCCGGGACTGGTCGTACGAGCAGTACTTC.